These 8 T cell receptor beta chains were all obtained from the same sample, sequenced in a study of shared clonotypes between healthy human individuals. TCRdb's table, derived via immunoSEQ multiplex PCR, lists solely in-frame clones and lacks some. The sample carries some 1 million clones, about 75% recorded once. Input material: memory CD4+ T cells sorted from blood. Subset in this sample: CD45RA-negative fraction. The receptors were gathered from a man between 18 and 29 years old in good health.

The chain carries TRBV29-1 and TRBJ2-1, with D hard to call. Germline V CDR1 and CDR2: SQVTM, ANQGSEA. The germline V and J ends were trimmed by 3 bases and 3 bases, with 12 bases remaining between them. The CDR3 runs 14 residues. Here the CDR3 DNA reads TGCAGCGTTGAGGTCCCTGGGTTCTACAATGAGCAGTTCTTC. It encodes CSVEVPGFYNEQFF.

V and J are TRBV12-5 and TRBJ2-2; a weak D match, TRBD2 (6 bases). V gave up 7 bases and J gave up 6 bases, with 9 bases separating them. CDR3 length equals 12 residues. CDR1 is LGHNT and CDR2 is FRNRAP in the germline V gene. Here the CDR3 DNA reads TGTGCTAGTGCCAGGGAGGCCGGGGAGCTGTTTTTT. Translating it yields CASAREAGELFF.

The sample holds one count of this clone. The chain carries TRBV5-1 and TRBJ2-1; 10 bases agree with TRBD2. J was trimmed by 8 bases and V by 0 bases; bases with no gene match: 5. Germline CDR1 and CDR2: SGHRS and YFSETQ. The CDR3 covers 15 residues. The CDR3 sequence is CASSLESSGSYEQFF. The CDR3 DNA is TGCGCCAGCAGCTTGGAGTCTAGCGGGAGTTATGAGCAGTTCTTC.

This clone was observed once. The rearrangement links TRBV4-1 to TRBJ1-4; D ambiguous. V was shortened by 1 base and J by 6 bases, with 21 bases between the two germline ends. The CDR3 consists of 18 residues. From germline, CDR1 is MGHRA and CDR2 YSYEKL. CDR3 DNA sequence: TGCGCCAGCAGCCAAGTAGGCGGCGGCAGTTCGTTAGATGAAAAACTGTTTTTT. It is translated as CASSQVGGGSSLDEKLFF.

The chain links TRBV18 to TRBJ1-6; the match to TRBD1 covers 12 bases. Germline CDR1 is KGHSH and CDR2 is LQKENI. The CDR3 consists of 13 residues. Trimming took 5 bases from V and 11 from J; bases not matched to a gene: 1. The CDR3 protein is CASSGDRGPPLHF. Written as DNA, the CDR3 is TGTGCCAGCTCAGGGGACAGGGGGCCACCCCTCCACTTT.

The genes are TRBV9 and TRBJ2-3, with 14 bases identical to TRBD2. The germline gives CDR1 SGDLS, CDR2 YYNGEE. The CDR3 length is 18 residues. After removal of 4 bases from V and 1 base from J, the junction contained 8 bases not matched to a gene. Here the CDR3 reads CASSKPGLAGVGTDTQYF. DNA of the CDR3: TGTGCCAGCAGCAAACCGGGACTAGCGGGAGTGGGCACAGATACGCAGTATTTT.

This clone was found a few times. The chain links TRBV10-3 to TRBJ2-1; weak D call: TRBD2 (7 bases). The CDR3 is 12 residues long. Germline V CDR1 and CDR2: ENHRY, SYGVKD. V lost 10 bases and J 6 bases, leaving 13 bases between the germline ends. CDR3 region: CATKGGVNEQFF. Written as DNA, the CDR3 is TGTGCCACGAAGGGGGGGGTCAATGAGCAGTTCTTC.

About this clone itself: A much larger clone differs by one base, so this may be a read error. Other nucleotide sequences in the sample specify the same CDR3. The chain couples TRBV6-1 to TRBJ1-2; weak D call: TRBD1 (5 bases). V lost 2 bases and J 2 bases, leaving 6 bases between the germline ends. Per germline, CDR1 MNHNS and CDR2 SASEGT. This CDR3 has 13 amino acids. CDR3: CASSETGNYGYTF. The CDR3 DNA follows: TGTGCCAGCAGTGAAACAGGAAACTATGGCTACACCTTC.